The 9 T cell receptor beta chains given below trace back to one sample, sequenced in a study of T cell changes during pregnancy in multiple sclerosis. Produced via immunoSEQ multiplex PCR; TCRdb's table is partial and in-frame only. The data contain 100,000 or so clones, about 90% of them singletons. Sequencing used peripheral blood, obtained in the second trimester of pregnancy. Receptors originate from a female donor with multiple sclerosis, enrolled in a pregnancy study.

This chain connects TRBV6-5 to TRBJ2-5; 10 nucleotides align to TRBD2. There are 14 residues in the CDR3. Germline V lookup: CDR1 MNHEY, CDR2 SVGAGI. V trimming: 4 bases; J trimming: 7 bases; junction bases outside the gene matches: 6. CDR3 nucleotides: TGTGCCAGCAGTTTCCTAGCGGGAGATGGGACCCAGTACTTC. This encodes CASSFLAGDGTQYF.

This chain joins TRBV29-1 and TRBJ1-2, with 8 nucleotides matching TRBD1. The CDR3 spans 13 residues. V lost 5 bases, J lost 6 bases, and 8 bases stayed unmatched. Germline V lookup: CDR1 SQVTM, CDR2 ANQGSEA. The CDR3 region is CSVTRGQGDGYTF. For the CDR3, the DNA is TGCAGCGTTACCCGAGGACAGGGAGATGGCTACACCTTC.

The chain recombines TRBV2 with TRBJ2-7, with 9 positions matching TRBD1. The CDR3 runs 15 residues. The V segment lost 0 bases and the J segment 6 bases; nucleotides outside the gene matches: 6. The germline CDR1 and CDR2 sequences are SNHLY and FYNNEI. The CDR3 sequence: CASSEAPGTGTEQYF. The CDR3 DNA sequence: TGTGCCAGCAGTGAAGCGCCCGGGACAGGGACCGAGCAGTACTTC.

The V and J genes are TRBV18 and TRBJ2-7, with no clear D. The CDR3 is made up of 14 amino acids. Trimming removed 0 bases at V and 3 bases at J, with 9 bases between. Germline CDR1 KGHSH, CDR2 LQKENI. The CDR3, as DNA: TGTGCCAGCTCACCACCGGATCAGGACTACGAGCAGTACTTC. Translating it yields CASSPPDQDYEQYF.

The chain combines TRBV19 with TRBJ1-5; no clear D gene. Trimming took 9 bases from V and 0 from J, leaving 12 bases between them. Germline V lookup: CDR1 LNHDA, CDR2 SQIVND (reference sequence). CDR3 size: 14 residues. For the CDR3, the DNA is TGTGCCAGCAACTCGAGGTATAGCAATCAGCCCCAGCATTTT. Its translation: CASNSRYSNQPQHF.

This clone was counted a single time. The V and J genes are TRBV6-5 and TRBJ2-7, with 8 positions matching TRBD1. V trimming: 6 bases; J trimming: 7 bases; junction bases outside the gene matches: 14. The CDR3 has 15 residues. The V gene's germline CDR1 is MNHEY and CDR2 SVGAGI. CDR3 region: CASSYDHPTGEEQYF. In DNA, the CDR3 is TGTGCCAGCAGCTACGATCATCCGACAGGGGAGGAGCAGTACTTC.

V and J are TRBV2 and TRBJ2-5; 7 positions match TRBD1. V trimming: 9 bases; J trimming: 3 bases; junction bases outside the gene matches: 10. CDR1 is SNHLY and CDR2 is FYNNEI in the germline V gene. This CDR3 region has 14 residues. In DNA form, the CDR3 reads TGTGCCAGTGTACGGGACAGCCTAAAAGAGACCCAGTACTTC. It yields the protein CASVRDSLKETQYF.

The count of this clone is one. The CDR3 is CASSLGTANNEQFF. The CDR3, as DNA: TGCGCCAGCAGCCTCGGGACAGCTAACAATGAGCAGTTCTTC. The chain recombines TRBV5-1 with TRBJ2-1; 7 bases line up with TRBD1. From germline, CDR1 is SGHRS and CDR2 YFSETQ. The CDR3 is made up of 14 amino acids. Trimming took 4 bases from V and 5 from J; bases not matched to a gene: 6.

The chain recombines TRBV27 with TRBJ2-5; 13 nucleotides agree with TRBD2. The CDR3 sequence is 15 residues long. V was clipped by 5 bases and J by 5 bases; unmatched bases: 5. Germline V gives CDR1 MNHEY, CDR2 SMNVEV (reference sequence). CDR3 region: CASSLLAGGVETQYF. CDR3 DNA sequence: TGTGCCAGCAGTCTACTAGCGGGAGGGGTGGAGACCCAGTACTTC.